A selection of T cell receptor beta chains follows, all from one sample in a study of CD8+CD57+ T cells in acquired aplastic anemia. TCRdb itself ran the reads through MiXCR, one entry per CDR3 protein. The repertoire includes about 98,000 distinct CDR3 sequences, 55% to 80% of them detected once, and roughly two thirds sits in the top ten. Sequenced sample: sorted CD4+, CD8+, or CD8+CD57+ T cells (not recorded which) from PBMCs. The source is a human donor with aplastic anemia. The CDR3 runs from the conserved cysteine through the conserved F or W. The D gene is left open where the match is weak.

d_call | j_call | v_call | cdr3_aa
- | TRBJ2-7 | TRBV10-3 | CAIRDHSSYEQYF
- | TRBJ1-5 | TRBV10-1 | CASRNRVQPQHF
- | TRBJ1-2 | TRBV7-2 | CASSQDQGVNGYTF
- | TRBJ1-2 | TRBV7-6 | CASSPRPDNYGYTF
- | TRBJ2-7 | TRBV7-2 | CASSSGTYEQYF
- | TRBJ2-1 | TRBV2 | CASSEGLAYNEQFF
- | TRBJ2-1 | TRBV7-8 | CASSLGSPGYEFF
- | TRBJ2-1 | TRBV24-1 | CATRAGYNEQFF
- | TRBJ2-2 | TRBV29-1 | CSVEPENTGELFF
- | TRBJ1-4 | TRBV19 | CASSMDAEMTKKLFF
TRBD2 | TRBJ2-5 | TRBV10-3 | CAISAASGYQETQYF
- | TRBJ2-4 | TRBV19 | CATGYEGVAGNIQYF
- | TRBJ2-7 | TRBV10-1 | CASNPFPGPNGQYF
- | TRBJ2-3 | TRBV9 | CASSLEASSNTDTQYF
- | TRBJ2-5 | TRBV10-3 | CAISERGAETQYF
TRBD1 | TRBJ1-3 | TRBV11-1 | CASIVDRGIKGNTIYF
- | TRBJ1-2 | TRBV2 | CASVLRQLSNYGYTF